The 29 T cell receptor beta chains given below trace back to one sample, sequenced in a study of radiation and T cells in renal cell carcinoma. Time point here: baseline pretreatment blood. Treatment here: 15 Gy SBRT to primary tumor, nephrectomy 4 weeks later. Sequencing was performed with immunoSEQ multiplex PCR; in TCRdb, only in-frame clones are kept and a portion is missing. The data contain roughly 120,000 clones, 80% to 85% of them seen just once; the ten biggest clones take up around 2.8%. This material consisted of blood, taken from a patient whose treatment included radiotherapy and nephrectomy. The receptor source for this set is a woman aged 55-70 years with renal cell carcinoma.

This clone was observed a single time. The V gene is TRBV7-9, the J gene TRBJ2-2; D ambiguous. V lost 8 bases and J lost 4, with 5 bases in between. The germline CDR1 and CDR2 sequences are SEHNR and FQNEAQ (reference sequence). This CDR3 contains 11 residues. This chain's CDR3 is CASEGTGELFF. The CDR3 bases are TGTGCCAGCGAAGGCACCGGGGAGCTGTTTTTT. Full variable domain (remainder filled in from reference TRBV7-9 and TRBJ2-2): DTGVSQNPRHKITKRGQNVTFRCDPISEHNRLYWYRQTLGQGPEFLTYFQNEAQLEKSRLLSDRFSAERPKGSFSTLEIQRTEQGDSAMYLCASEGTGELFFGEGSRLTVL.

This chain joins TRBV6-6 and TRBJ1-3, with D unresolved. Germline assignment: CDR1 MNHNY and CDR2 SVGAGI (reference sequence). The V end lost 5 bases, the J end lost 0 bases, and 8 bases lay between the germline ends. The CDR3 has 14 residues. The CDR3 region is CASSTTFSGNTIYF. CDR3 coding DNA: TGTGCCAGCAGTACGACATTCTCTGGAAACACCATATATTTT.

The chain combines TRBV6-6 with TRBJ2-7; unclear D gene. CDR1 is MNHNY and CDR2 is SVGAGI in the germline V gene (reference sequence). Trimming left V 6 bases short and J 5 bases short, with 17 bases between. This CDR3 has 14 residues. The CDR3 sequence is CASRLPGGPNEQYF. The CDR3, as DNA: TGTGCCAGCAGATTGCCAGGTGGCCCCAACGAGCAGTACTTC.

This clone has only a few counts. V gene TRBV15 combines with J gene TRBJ2-7; D unresolved. Trimming took 8 bases from V and 2 from J, leaving 7 bases between them. The germline V gene has CDR1 LNHNV and CDR2 YYDKDF (reference sequence). CDR3 length equals 11 residues. The chain's CDR3 is CATGPPYEQYF. In DNA form, the CDR3 reads TGTGCCACCGGCCCCCCCTACGAGCAGTACTTC.

The chain has TRBV14 and TRBJ2-3, with D tentatively TRBD1 (5 bases). Germline V lookup: CDR1 SGHDN, CDR2 FVKESK. Trimming removed 6 bases at V and 2 bases at J, with 12 bases between. This CDR3 comprises 14 residues. The CDR3 spells CASSTQGNTDTQYF. DNA of the CDR3: TGTGCCAGCAGTACTCAGGGTAACACAGATACGCAGTATTTT.

The V call is TRBV9, the J call TRBJ2-3; D is undetermined. The CDR3 spans 13 residues. Between the trimmed V and J ends, which lost 4 bases and 2 bases, there was a span of 8 bases. In germline, CDR1 is SGDLS, CDR2 YYNGEE. CDR3 sequence reads: CASSPPYTDTQYF. Written as DNA, the CDR3 is TGTGCCAGCAGCCCACCTTACACAGATACGCAGTATTTT.

The rearrangement joins TRBV7-3 to TRBJ2-3; D may be TRBD1 (5 bases). The CDR3 runs to 14 residues. Looked up from germline, CDR1 is SGHTA and CDR2 is FQGTGA. The V end lost 0 bases, the J end lost 2 bases, and 6 bases lay between the germline ends. The DNA for the CDR3 is TGTGCCAGCAGCTTAACGGGGCTCACAGATACGCAGTATTTT. It encodes CASSLTGLTDTQYF. Filled out from reference TRBV7-3 and TRBJ2-3, the complete variable domain reads GAGVSQTPSNKVTEKGKYVELRCDPISGHTALYWYRQSLGQGPEFLIYFQGTGAADDSGLPNDRFFAVRPEGSVSTLKIQRTERGDSAVYLCASSLTGLTDTQYFGPGTRLTVL.

A few counts support this clone. The chain is built from TRBV4-2 and TRBJ2-7; 15 bases are a match to TRBD2. The CDR3 consists of 18 residues. V shed 3 bases, J shed 3 bases, and the junction held 9 bases outside the gene matches. CDR1 and CDR2 from the germline V gene are LGHNA and YNFKEQ. CDR3: CASSHLGLAGGGSYEQYF. Here the CDR3 DNA reads TGTGCCAGCAGCCATCTCGGACTAGCGGGAGGGGGGAGCTACGAGCAGTACTTC.

The table lists this clone with a few counts. The CDR3 loop is CASMGDHDGEKLFF. CDR3 nucleotides: TGTGCCAGCATGGGGGACCATGATGGGGAAAAACTGTTTTTT. This rearrangement joins TRBV2 to TRBJ1-4, with D possibly matching TRBD1 (5 bases). This CDR3 is built from 14 residues. The germline V and J ends were trimmed by 7 bases and 8 bases, with 17 bases remaining between them. Germline V lookup: CDR1 SNHLY, CDR2 FYNNEI.

This clone was detected once. The chain links TRBV19 to TRBJ1-2, with 8 bases that match TRBD1. The CDR3 consists of 17 residues. The germline CDR1 and CDR2 sequences are LNHDA and SQIVND (reference sequence). The junction had 10 bases not matched to a gene; V was cut back by 0 bases and J by 4 bases. The CDR3: CASSIDGWRGQGYGYTF. The CDR3 region has the DNA TGTGCCAGTAGTATAGATGGATGGAGAGGACAGGGCTATGGCTACACCTTC.

CDR3 coding DNA: TGTGCCAGCAGAACAGGGGCGGGAACCTACGAGCAGTACTTC. Translation gives CASRTGAGTYEQYF. The V gene is TRBV7-2, the J gene TRBJ2-7; the D gene is possibly TRBD1 (7 bases). CDR1 is SGHTA and CDR2 is FQGNSA in the germline V gene. The ends were cut back, 6 bases at V and 2 bases at J, with 14 bases in the middle. There are 14 residues in the CDR3.

The chain carries TRBV27 and TRBJ1-2; D remains unclear. CDR1 MNHEY and CDR2 SMNVEV come from the germline V gene (reference sequence). V dropped 3 bases and J dropped 6 bases, with 11 bases sitting between them. This CDR3 comprises 13 residues. The CDR3: CASSFAGQDGYTF. The CDR3 coding sequence is TGTGCCAGCAGTTTCGCGGGTCAGGATGGCTACACCTTC.

The sample holds one count of this clone. The chain joins TRBV18 to TRBJ2-3; D call uncertain. V gave up 6 bases and J gave up 2 bases, with 3 bases separating them. This CDR3 has 11 amino acids. CDR1 and CDR2 from the germline V gene are KGHSH and LQKENI. In DNA, the CDR3 is TGTGCCAGCTCCCACACAGATACGCAGTATTTT. The encoded protein is CASSHTDTQYF.

The gene calls are TRBV28 and TRBJ2-1, with 7 bases fitting TRBD1. The CDR3 covers 17 residues. J gave up 0 bases and V 2 bases, and 7 bases lay outside the gene matches. CDR1 is MDHEN and CDR2 is SYDVKM in the germline V gene. The CDR3 bases are TGTGCCAGCAGTTTAAGGGGACAGTGGGGCTCCTACAATGAGCAGTTCTTC. Its protein is CASSLRGQWGSYNEQFF.

V usage is TRBV7-8 and J usage is TRBJ1-2; D is undetermined. Germline loops: CDR1 SGHVS, CDR2 FQNEAQ. The CDR3 sequence is 12 residues long. The V gene lost 7 bases and the J gene lost 3 bases, with 9 bases spanning the gap. In DNA form, the CDR3 reads TGTGCCAGCAAGGCCAGCTACTATGGCTACACCTTC. Its protein product is CASKASYYGYTF.

The chain links TRBV2 to TRBJ2-3; D is uncertain. Germline V gives CDR1 SNHLY, CDR2 FYNNEI. V gave up 8 bases and J gave up 1 base, with 4 bases separating them. The CDR3 consists of 11 residues. The DNA for the CDR3 is TGTGCCAGCCTTGGCACAGATACGCAGTATTTT. Protein product: CASLGTDTQYF.

The rearrangement joins TRBV2 to TRBJ1-2; possible D gene TRBD1, 6 bases. The CDR3 length is 15 residues. V was cut by 2 bases and J by 5 bases, with 15 bases left in between. Germline V gene data show CDR1 as SNHLY and CDR2 as FYNNEI. In DNA form, the CDR3 reads TGTGCCAGCAGTGAAAGGGCGTGGGGGCGGTATGGCTACACCTTC. Translating it yields CASSERAWGRYGYTF. The variable domain in full, with the rest retrieved from reference TRBV2 and TRBJ1-2, is EPEVTQTPSHQVTQMGQEVILRCVPISNHLYFYWYRQILGQKVEFLVSFYNNEISEKSEIFDDQFSVERPDGSNFTLKIRSTKLEDSAMYFCASSERAWGRYGYTFGSGTRLTVV.

The rearrangement uses TRBV30 and TRBJ2-5; the D is unclear. The CDR3 spans 13 residues. V lost 0 bases, J lost 2 bases, and 7 bases lay in between. The germline V gene encodes CDR1 GTSNPN and CDR2 SVGIG (reference sequence). The CDR3 here is CAWSVPGQETQYF. The CDR3 nucleotides are TGTGCCTGGAGTGTACCGGGTCAAGAGACCCAGTACTTC.

The chain is built from TRBV5-4 and TRBJ1-3; TRBD1 agrees at 8 bases. Per the germline V gene, CDR1 is SGHNT and CDR2 is YYREEE (reference sequence). This CDR3 contains 15 residues. Trimming cost V 3 bases and J 8 bases; bases outside gene matches: 10. CDR3 DNA sequence: TGTGCCAGCAGCTCCGGCGGACAGGGAGGTTACACCATATATTTT. This codes for CASSSGGQGGYTIYF.

The CDR3 reads CSAWTDEKLFF. DNA of the CDR3: TGCAGCGCGTGGACAGACGAAAAACTGTTTTTT. The gene calls are TRBV29-1 and TRBJ1-4; perhaps TRBD1 as D (6 bases). The CDR3 extends over 11 amino acids. Germline CDR1 reads SQVTM; CDR2 reads ANQGSEA. Deletions cut 7 bases from V and 8 bases from J, with 11 bases between.

V gene TRBV29-1 combines with J gene TRBJ1-2, with a possible D match to TRBD1 (5 bases). Deletions cut 4 bases from V and 0 bases from J, with 9 bases between. This CDR3 is 13 amino acids long. Looked up from germline, CDR1 is SQVTM and CDR2 is ANQGSEA. CDR3 region: CSVGKGANYGYTF. DNA of the CDR3: TGCAGCGTTGGAAAAGGGGCTAACTATGGCTACACCTTC.

The chain uses TRBV5-1 and TRBJ2-2; D remains unclear. Germline V gene sequence: CDR1 SGHRS, CDR2 YFSETQ. The CDR3 runs to 17 residues. Trimming removed 3 bases at V and 0 bases at J, with 15 bases between. The CDR3 loop is CASSSTWGPANTGELFF. The CDR3 DNA is TGCGCCAGCAGCTCTACATGGGGTCCGGCGAACACCGGGGAGCTGTTTTTT.

The gene calls are TRBV2 and TRBJ1-1, with D perhaps matching TRBD1 (5 bases). The V and J ends lost 6 bases and 0 bases respectively, with 5 bases between them. The CDR3 covers 12 residues. Germline V gives CDR1 SNHLY, CDR2 FYNNEI. The CDR3 nucleotides read TGTGCCAGCAGGGGACTGAACACTGAAGCTTTCTTT. Its translation: CASRGLNTEAFF. Drawing the rest from reference TRBV2 and TRBJ1-1, the complete variable domain is EPEVTQTPSHQVTQMGQEVILRCVPISNHLYFYWYRQILGQKVEFLVSFYNNEISEKSEIFDDQFSVERPDGSNFTLKIRSTKLEDSAMYFCASRGLNTEAFFGQGTRLTVV.

This chain joins TRBV2 and TRBJ2-5; 7 bases align to TRBD2. The CDR3 contains 14 residues. Germline V gene data show CDR1 as SNHLY and CDR2 as FYNNEI. V lost 8 bases, J lost 5 bases, and 11 bases stayed unmatched. This CDR3 reads CASYGGVHAETQYF. The CDR3 DNA follows: TGTGCCAGCTATGGGGGGGTCCACGCGGAGACCCAGTACTTC.

The chain joins TRBV6-1 to TRBJ1-5, with D unresolved. CDR1 and CDR2 from the germline V gene are MNHNS and SASEGT. The CDR3 runs 15 residues. Trimming cost V 3 bases and J 1 base, with 10 bases left between them. CDR3 sequence: CASSDGSGSNQPQHF. Here the CDR3 DNA reads TGTGCCAGCAGTGACGGGTCCGGGAGCAATCAGCCCCAGCATTTT.

The chain couples TRBV10-3 to TRBJ1-1; D is uncertain. Trimming stripped 3 bases from V and 3 bases from J, with 11 bases between. Germline V lookup: CDR1 ENHRY, CDR2 SYGVKD. The CDR3 contains 14 residues. The CDR3 here is CAISEKAWDTEAFF. The CDR3 DNA sequence: TGTGCCATCAGTGAAAAGGCCTGGGACACTGAAGCTTTCTTT.

This clone was observed a handful of times. The genes are TRBV11-2 and TRBJ1-1, with D unresolved. There are 12 residues in the CDR3. V was pared by 5 bases and J by 5 bases, with 9 bases between. Germline CDR1 reads SGHAT; CDR2 reads FQNNGV. For the CDR3, the DNA is TGTGCCAGCAGCCCAGTGCGGACTGAAGCTTTCTTT. Translated: CASSPVRTEAFF.

This rearrangement joins TRBV5-4 to TRBJ1-6; D is ambiguous. CDR3 length: 13 residues. From germline, CDR1 is SGHNT and CDR2 YYREEE (reference sequence). The V end lost 7 bases, the J end lost 7 bases, and 12 bases lay between the germline ends. For the CDR3, the DNA is TGTGCCAGCCACGGAGCATGGAATTCACCCCTCCACTTT. Translation gives CASHGAWNSPLHF. The entire variable domain, with the rest obtained from reference TRBV5-4 and TRBJ1-6, is as follows: ETGVTQSPTHLIKTRGQQVTLRCSSQSGHNTVSWYQQALGQGPQFIFQYYREEENGRGNFPPRFSGLQFPNYSSELNVNALELDDSALYLCASHGAWNSPLHFGNGTRLTVT.

The genes are TRBV5-1 and TRBJ1-6; 10 bases fit TRBD1. Germline assignment: CDR1 SGHRS and CDR2 YFSETQ. The CDR3 sequence is 17 residues long. J gave up 1 base and V 4 bases, and 5 bases lay outside the gene matches. The CDR3: CASSPTGGESYNSPLHF. The DNA of the CDR3 is TGCGCCAGCAGCCCGACAGGGGGCGAGTCCTATAATTCACCCCTCCACTTT.